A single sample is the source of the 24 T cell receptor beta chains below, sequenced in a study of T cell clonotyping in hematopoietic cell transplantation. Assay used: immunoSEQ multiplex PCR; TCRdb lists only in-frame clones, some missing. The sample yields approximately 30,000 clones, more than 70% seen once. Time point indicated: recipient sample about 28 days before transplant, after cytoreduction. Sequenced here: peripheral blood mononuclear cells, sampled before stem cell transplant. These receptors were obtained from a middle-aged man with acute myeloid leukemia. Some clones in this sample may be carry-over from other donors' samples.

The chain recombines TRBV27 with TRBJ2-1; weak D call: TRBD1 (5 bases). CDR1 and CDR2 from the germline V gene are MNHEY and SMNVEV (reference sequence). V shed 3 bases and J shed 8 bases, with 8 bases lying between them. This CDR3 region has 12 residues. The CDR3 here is CASSFTGDEQFF. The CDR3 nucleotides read TGTGCCAGCAGTTTTACAGGTGATGAGCAGTTCTTC.

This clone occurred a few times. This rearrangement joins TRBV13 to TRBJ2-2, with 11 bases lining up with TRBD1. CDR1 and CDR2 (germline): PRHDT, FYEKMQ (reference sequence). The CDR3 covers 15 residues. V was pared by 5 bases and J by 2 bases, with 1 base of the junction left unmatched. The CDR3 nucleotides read TGTGCCAGCAGCGGACAGGGGGCCAACACCGGGGAGCTGTTTTTT. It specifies CASSGQGANTGELFF.

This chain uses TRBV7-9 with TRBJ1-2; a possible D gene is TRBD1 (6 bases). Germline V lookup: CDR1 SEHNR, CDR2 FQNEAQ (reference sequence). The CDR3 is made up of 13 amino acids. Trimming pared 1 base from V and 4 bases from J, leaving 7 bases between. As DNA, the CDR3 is TGTGCCAGCAGCTTAGAGGGGGGCTATGGCTACACCTTC. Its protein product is CASSLEGGYGYTF.

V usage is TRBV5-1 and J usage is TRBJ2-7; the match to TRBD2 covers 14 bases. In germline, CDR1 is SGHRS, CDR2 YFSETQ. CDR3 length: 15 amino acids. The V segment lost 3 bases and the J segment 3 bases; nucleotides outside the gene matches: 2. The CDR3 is CASSSGTSGSYEQYF. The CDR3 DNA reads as TGCGCCAGCAGCTCCGGGACTAGCGGGAGCTACGAGCAGTACTTC.

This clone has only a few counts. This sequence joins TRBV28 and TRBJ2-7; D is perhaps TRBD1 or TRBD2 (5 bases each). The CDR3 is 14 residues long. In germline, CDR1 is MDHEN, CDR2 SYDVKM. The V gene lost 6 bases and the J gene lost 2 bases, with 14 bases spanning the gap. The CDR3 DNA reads TGTGCCAGCAGACGGGACGGACTGACCTACGAGCAGTACTTC. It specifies CASRRDGLTYEQYF.

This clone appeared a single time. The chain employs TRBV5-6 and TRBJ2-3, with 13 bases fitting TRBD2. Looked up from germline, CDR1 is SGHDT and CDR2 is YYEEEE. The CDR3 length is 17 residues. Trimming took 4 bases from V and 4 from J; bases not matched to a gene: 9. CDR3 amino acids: CASSERLAGGRADTQYF. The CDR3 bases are TGTGCCAGCAGCGAAAGACTAGCGGGAGGACGCGCAGATACGCAGTATTTT.

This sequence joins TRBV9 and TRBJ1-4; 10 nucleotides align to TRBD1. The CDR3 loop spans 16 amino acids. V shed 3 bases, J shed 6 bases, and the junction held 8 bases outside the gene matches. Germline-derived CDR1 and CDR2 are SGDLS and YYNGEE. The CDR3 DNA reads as TGTGCCAGCAGCGGCGGGACAGGGGATCGGTATGAAAAACTGTTTTTT. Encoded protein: CASSGGTGDRYEKLFF.

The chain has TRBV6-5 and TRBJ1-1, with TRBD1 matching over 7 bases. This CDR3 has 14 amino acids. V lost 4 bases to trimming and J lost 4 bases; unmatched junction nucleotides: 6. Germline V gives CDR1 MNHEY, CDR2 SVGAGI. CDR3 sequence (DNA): TGTGCCAGCAGTTTACTCGGGACAGTCACTGAAGCTTTCTTT. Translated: CASSLLGTVTEAFF.

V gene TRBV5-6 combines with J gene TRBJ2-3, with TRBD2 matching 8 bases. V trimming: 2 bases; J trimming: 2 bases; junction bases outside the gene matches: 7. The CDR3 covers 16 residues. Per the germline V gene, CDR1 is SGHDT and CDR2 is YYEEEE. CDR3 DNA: TGTGCCAGCAGCTTTCTGCCTAGCGGGTTCACAGATACGCAGTATTTT. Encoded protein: CASSFLPSGFTDTQYF.

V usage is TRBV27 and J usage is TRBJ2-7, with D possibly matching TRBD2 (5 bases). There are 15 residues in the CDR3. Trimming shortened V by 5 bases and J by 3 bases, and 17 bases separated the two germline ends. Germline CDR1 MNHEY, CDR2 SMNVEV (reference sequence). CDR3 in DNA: TGTGCCAGCAGTCCGGGGAGTTACTCCGGCTACGAGCAGTACTTC. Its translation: CASSPGSYSGYEQYF.

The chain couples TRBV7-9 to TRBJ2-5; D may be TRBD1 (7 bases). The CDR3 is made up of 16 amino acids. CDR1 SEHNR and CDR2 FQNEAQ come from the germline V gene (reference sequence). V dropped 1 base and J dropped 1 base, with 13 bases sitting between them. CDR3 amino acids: CASSLGQGGPQETQYF. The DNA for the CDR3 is TGTGCCAGCAGCTTAGGGCAGGGGGGACCCCAAGAGACCCAGTACTTC.

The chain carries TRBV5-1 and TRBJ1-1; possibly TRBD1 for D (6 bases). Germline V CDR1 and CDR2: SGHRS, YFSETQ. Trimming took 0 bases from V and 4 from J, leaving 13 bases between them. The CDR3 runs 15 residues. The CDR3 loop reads CASSLARGGSTEAFF. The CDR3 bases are TGCGCCAGCAGCTTGGCGAGGGGGGGGAGCACTGAAGCTTTCTTT.

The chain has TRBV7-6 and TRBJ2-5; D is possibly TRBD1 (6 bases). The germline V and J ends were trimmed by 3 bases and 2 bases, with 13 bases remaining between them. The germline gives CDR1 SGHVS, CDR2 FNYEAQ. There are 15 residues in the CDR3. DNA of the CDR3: TGTGCCAGCAGCTTCAGGGGTCGGATACAAGAGACCCAGTACTTC. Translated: CASSFRGRIQETQYF.

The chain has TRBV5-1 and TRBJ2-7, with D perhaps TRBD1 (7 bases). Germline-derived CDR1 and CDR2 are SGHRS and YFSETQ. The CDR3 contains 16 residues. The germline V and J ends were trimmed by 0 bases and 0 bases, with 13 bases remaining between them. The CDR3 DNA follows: TGCGCCAGCAGCTTGGTCCCAGGGGGGTACTCCTACGAGCAGTACTTC. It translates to CASSLVPGGYSYEQYF.

The CDR3, as DNA: TGTGCCAGCAGACACAGGGGCAATGAGCAGTTCTTC. Translating gives CASRHRGNEQFF. The chain is built from TRBV6-6 and TRBJ2-1; 7 bases are shared with TRBD1. Germline V gives CDR1 MNHNY, CDR2 SVGAGI (reference sequence). The CDR3 runs to 12 residues. V lost 6 bases, J lost 6 bases, and 2 bases stayed unmatched.

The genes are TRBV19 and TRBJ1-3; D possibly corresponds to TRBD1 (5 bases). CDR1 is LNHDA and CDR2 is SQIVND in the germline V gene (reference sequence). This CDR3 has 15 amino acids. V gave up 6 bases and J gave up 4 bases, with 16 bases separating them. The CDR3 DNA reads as TGTGCCAGTAGAAGAGGGGAGGCGGCGGGAAACACCATATATTTT. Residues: CASRRGEAAGNTIYF.

As DNA, the CDR3 is TGTGCCAGCGAACGGGGGGGACAGGGTACCGGTGAGCAGTTCTTC. It is translated as CASERGGQGTGEQFF. V and J are TRBV7-2 and TRBJ2-1; a weak D match, TRBD1 (9 bases). CDR3 length: 15 residues. Looked up from germline, CDR1 is SGHTA and CDR2 is FQGNSA. Between the trimmed V and J ends, which lost 8 bases and 9 bases, there was a span of 23 bases.

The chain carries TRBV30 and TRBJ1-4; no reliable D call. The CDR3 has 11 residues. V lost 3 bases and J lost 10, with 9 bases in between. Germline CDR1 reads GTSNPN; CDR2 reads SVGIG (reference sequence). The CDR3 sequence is CAWSPDVKLFF. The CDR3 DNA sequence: TGTGCCTGGAGCCCGGATGTAAAACTGTTTTTT.

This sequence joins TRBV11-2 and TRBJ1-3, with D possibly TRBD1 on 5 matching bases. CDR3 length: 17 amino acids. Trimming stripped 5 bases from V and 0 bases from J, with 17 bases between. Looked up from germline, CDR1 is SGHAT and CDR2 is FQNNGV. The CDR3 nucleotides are TGTGCCAGCAGCAGAAAAGAGGGGTTATACTCTGGAAACACCATATATTTT. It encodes CASSRKEGLYSGNTIYF.

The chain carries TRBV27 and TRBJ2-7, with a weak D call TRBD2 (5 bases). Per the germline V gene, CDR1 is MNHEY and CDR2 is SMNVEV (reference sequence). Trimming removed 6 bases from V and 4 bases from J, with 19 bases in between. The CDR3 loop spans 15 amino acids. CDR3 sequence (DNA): TGTGCCAGCAGCTCGCCCGGAGAGGGTTGGTACGAGCAGTACTTC. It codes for CASSSPGEGWYEQYF.

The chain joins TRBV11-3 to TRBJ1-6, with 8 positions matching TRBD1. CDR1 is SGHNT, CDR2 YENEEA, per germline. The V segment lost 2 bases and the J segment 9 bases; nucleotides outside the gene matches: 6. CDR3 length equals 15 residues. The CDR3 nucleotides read TGTGCCAGCAGCTTAAATGGACAGGGAATTTCACCCCTCCACTTT. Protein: CASSLNGQGISPLHF.

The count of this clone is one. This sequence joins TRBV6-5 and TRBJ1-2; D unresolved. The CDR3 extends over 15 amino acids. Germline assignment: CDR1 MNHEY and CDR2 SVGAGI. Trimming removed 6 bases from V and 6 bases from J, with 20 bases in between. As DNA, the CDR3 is TGTGCCAGCAGCCTCGCCCCCGGGGAGGGTAATGGCTACACCTTC. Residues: CASSLAPGEGNGYTF.

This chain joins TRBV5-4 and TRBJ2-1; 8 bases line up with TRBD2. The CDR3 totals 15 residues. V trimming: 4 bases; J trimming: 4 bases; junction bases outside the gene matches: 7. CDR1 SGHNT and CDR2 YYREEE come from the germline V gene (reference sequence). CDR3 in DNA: TGTGCCAGCAGCCCTACCGGGGGGGCATACAATGAGCAGTTCTTC. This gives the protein CASSPTGGAYNEQFF. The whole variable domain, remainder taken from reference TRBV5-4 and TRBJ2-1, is ETGVTQSPTHLIKTRGQQVTLRCSSQSGHNTVSWYQQALGQGPQFIFQYYREEENGRGNFPPRFSGLQFPNYSSELNVNALELDDSALYLCASSPTGGAYNEQFFGPGTRLTVL.

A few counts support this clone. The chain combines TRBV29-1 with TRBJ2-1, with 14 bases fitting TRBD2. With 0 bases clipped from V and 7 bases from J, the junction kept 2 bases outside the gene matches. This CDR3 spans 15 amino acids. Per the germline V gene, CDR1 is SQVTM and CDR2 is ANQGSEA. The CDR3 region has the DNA TGCAGCGTTGAAGAGGGACTAGCGGGAGAGAATGAGCAGTTCTTC. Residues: CSVEEGLAGENEQFF.